The 28 T cell receptor beta chains below come from one sample, sequenced in a study of OX40 agonist ivuxolimab in advanced cancers. The method was immunoSEQ multiplex PCR; TCRdb's version includes in-frame clones alone and lacks a portion of them. The table lists under 85,000 clones, over 90% of them singletons, with about 6.4% in the top ten. Sample: CD4+ or CD8+ T cells sorted from blood, taken in a trial of the OX40 agonist ivuxolimab. These receptor sequences come from an adult with an advanced solid tumor such as melanoma, head and neck, liver or kidney cancer.

The chain carries TRBV13 and TRBJ1-1; the D gene is possibly TRBD1 (6 bases). This CDR3 has 14 amino acids. The germline V and J ends were trimmed by 6 bases and 0 bases, with 11 bases remaining between them. Germline lookup yields CDR1 PRHDT and CDR2 FYEKMQ (reference sequence). The CDR3 loop is CASSEDRLNTEAFF. For the CDR3, the DNA is TGTGCCAGCAGTGAAGACAGGTTGAACACTGAAGCTTTCTTT.

V and J are TRBV2 and TRBJ2-7, with 10 bases that match TRBD2. In germline, CDR1 is SNHLY, CDR2 FYNNEI. The CDR3 loop spans 15 amino acids. Germline trimming cut 6 bases from V and 0 bases from J; bases unmatched to any gene: 5. The CDR3 bases are TGTGCCAGCAGCCGACTAGCGGGTAGCTCCTACGAGCAGTACTTC. Its protein is CASSRLAGSSYEQYF.

This chain uses TRBV19 with TRBJ1-4; TRBD1 aligns across 8 bases. The CDR3 is 14 residues long. After removal of 3 bases from V and 11 bases from J, the junction contained 8 bases not matched to a gene. Germline V gene sequence: CDR1 LNHDA, CDR2 SQIVND (reference sequence). CDR3 sequence: CASSMSPGGEKLFF. CDR3 nucleotides: TGTGCCAGTAGTATGTCGCCAGGGGGCGAGAAACTGTTTTTT.

The chain couples TRBV7-6 to TRBJ2-3; D is perhaps TRBD1 (5 bases). CDR1 is SGHVS and CDR2 is FNYEAQ in the germline V gene. Trimming pared 0 bases from V and 1 base from J, leaving 8 bases between. The length of the CDR3 is 15 residues. The CDR3 loop is CASSLASRGTDTQYF. The CDR3 DNA is TGTGCCAGCAGCTTAGCTTCCAGGGGCACAGATACGCAGTATTTT.

This chain connects TRBV15 to TRBJ2-1, with 9 bases that match TRBD1. The V segment lost 3 bases and the J segment 2 bases; nucleotides outside the gene matches: 2. The CDR3 spans 15 residues. Germline CDR1 LNHNV, CDR2 YYDKDF (reference sequence). The CDR3 loop reads CATSSRDRAYNEQFF. The CDR3 DNA follows: TGTGCCACCAGCAGCCGGGACAGGGCCTACAATGAGCAGTTCTTC.

The chain has TRBV5-5 and TRBJ2-7; TRBD1 matches 11 bases. CDR1 is SGHKS, CDR2 YYEKEE, per germline (reference sequence). The CDR3 is 13 residues long. With 6 bases clipped from V and 6 bases from J, the junction kept 5 bases outside the gene matches. CDR3: CASISGTGGEQYF. The CDR3 coding sequence is TGTGCCAGCATATCTGGGACAGGGGGCGAGCAGTACTTC.

This clone was observed once. The chain combines TRBV2 with TRBJ2-2, with D possibly TRBD1 on 5 matching bases. CDR1 is SNHLY and CDR2 is FYNNEI in the germline V gene. V was shortened by 2 bases and J by 6 bases, with 10 bases between the two germline ends. CDR3 size: 14 residues. The CDR3: CASSERQGAGELFF. For the CDR3, the DNA is TGTGCCAGCAGTGAAAGGCAGGGTGCCGGGGAGCTGTTTTTT.

This clone was detected once. The V gene is TRBV19, the J gene TRBJ1-6, with D possibly TRBD1 on 6 matching bases. Germline-derived CDR1 and CDR2 are LNHDA and SQIVND (reference sequence). The CDR3 covers 16 residues. V shed 8 bases and J shed 0 bases, with 14 bases lying between them. The CDR3 here is CASHDRPVSYNSPLHF. The DNA of the CDR3 is TGTGCCAGTCACGACAGGCCGGTCTCCTATAATTCACCCCTCCACTTT.

This rearrangement joins TRBV7-9 to TRBJ2-7; D is tentatively TRBD1 or TRBD2 (5 bases each). Germline CDR1 SEHNR, CDR2 FQNEAQ (reference sequence). V was clipped by 2 bases and J by 1 base, with 12 bases between them. The CDR3 covers 15 residues. The CDR3 sequence: CASSLNWDGSYEQYF. The CDR3 coding sequence is TGTGCCAGCAGCTTAAATTGGGACGGGTCCTACGAGCAGTACTTC.

The rearrangement joins TRBV19 to TRBJ2-2, with 7 bases lining up with TRBD2. Trimming took 8 bases from V and 6 from J; bases not matched to a gene: 12. In germline, CDR1 is LNHDA, CDR2 SQIVND (reference sequence). CDR3 length: 15 amino acids. CDR3 coding DNA: TGTGCCAGTGGGTTTGAGGCGGGAGTGGCCGGGGAGCTGTTTTTT. Protein sequence: CASGFEAGVAGELFF.

The chain has TRBV4-1 and TRBJ2-7; a possible D gene is TRBD2 (6 bases). V lost 4 bases and J 5 bases, leaving 12 bases between the germline ends. Germline CDR1 is MGHRA and CDR2 is YSYEKL. CDR3 length: 13 residues. The CDR3 DNA reads TGCGCCAGCAGCCCCCTGGAGGGGAACGAGCAGTACTTC. Its protein is CASSPLEGNEQYF.

V is TRBV4-1 and J is TRBJ1-1, with TRBD1 identical over 7 bases. Germline assignment: CDR1 MGHRA and CDR2 YSYEKL. V lost 0 bases to trimming and J lost 1 base; unmatched junction nucleotides: 5. The CDR3 is 16 amino acids. The CDR3 protein is CASSQETGIRNTEAFF. For the CDR3, the DNA is TGCGCCAGCAGCCAAGAGACAGGGATTAGGAACACTGAAGCTTTCTTT.

The DNA for the CDR3 is TGCGCCAGCAGCCAAGCAGCAGGGGATGGATATGGCTACACCTTC. Its protein product is CASSQAAGDGYGYTF. The genes are TRBV4-3 and TRBJ1-2, with a possible D match to TRBD1 (6 bases). The CDR3 is 15 amino acids. Germline CDR1 reads LGHNA; CDR2 reads YSLEER. Trimming pared 1 base from V and 5 bases from J, leaving 14 bases between.

This clone was counted a few times. This chain uses TRBV7-9 with TRBJ1-2; D is uncertain. The germline gives CDR1 SEHNR, CDR2 FQNEAQ (reference sequence). V dropped 5 bases and J dropped 5 bases, with 18 bases sitting between them. The CDR3 has 15 amino acids. The DNA for the CDR3 is TGTGCCAGCAGCCGATCCCCCAGGTTTTGGTATGGCTACACCTTC. This gives the protein CASSRSPRFWYGYTF.

V usage is TRBV7-3 and J usage is TRBJ2-7; D not resolved. Germline V gives CDR1 SGHTA, CDR2 FQGTGA. V was pared by 1 base and J by 3 bases, with 7 bases between. This CDR3 comprises 13 residues. The CDR3 here is CASSLMWGYEQYF. In DNA form, the CDR3 reads TGTGCCAGCAGCTTAATGTGGGGCTACGAGCAGTACTTC.

The chain couples TRBV13 to TRBJ2-5; no definite D call. The DNA end is more similar to TRBJ2-7, so the J call may be wrong. The CDR3 is made up of 11 amino acids. Per germline, CDR1 PRHDT and CDR2 FYEKMQ (reference sequence). This CDR3 reads CASSLDGEQYF. The CDR3 DNA is TGTGCCAGCAGCTTAGATGGCGAGCAGTACTTC.

The table lists this clone with many counts. This sequence joins TRBV4-3 and TRBJ1-2; unclear D gene. Looked up from germline, CDR1 is LGHNA and CDR2 is YSLEER. Trimming shortened V by 3 bases and J by 8 bases, and 16 bases separated the two germline ends. The CDR3 loop spans 14 amino acids. CDR3 loop: CASSHPGHPLGYTF. In DNA, the CDR3 is TGCGCCAGCAGCCACCCCGGGCATCCATTAGGCTACACCTTC.

V and J are TRBV29-1 and TRBJ2-1; TRBD2 aligns across 10 bases. With 1 base clipped from V and 5 bases from J, the junction kept 5 bases outside the gene matches. The germline gives CDR1 SQVTM, CDR2 ANQGSEA. This CDR3 spans 15 amino acids. This CDR3 reads CSVEVGLAVHNEQFF. CDR3 DNA: TGCAGCGTTGAAGTCGGACTAGCGGTACACAATGAGCAGTTCTTC.

This chain connects TRBV5-1 to TRBJ2-1, with no clear D. The V gene lost 2 bases and the J gene lost 1 base, with 7 bases spanning the gap. This CDR3 comprises 14 residues. Germline lookup yields CDR1 SGHRS and CDR2 YFSETQ. The CDR3 protein is CASSLYGSYNEQFF. CDR3 bases: TGCGCCAGCAGCTTATACGGATCCTACAATGAGCAGTTCTTC.

This clone was seen just once. The V call is TRBV15, the J call TRBJ2-1; the match to TRBD2 covers 9 bases. The CDR3 contains 15 residues. The V and J ends lost 3 bases and 0 bases, in that order; junction bases with no gene match: 0. Germline CDR1 reads LNHNV; CDR2 reads YYDKDF (reference sequence). CDR3 nucleotides: TGTGCCACCAGCAGTAGCGGGAGCTCCTACAATGAGCAGTTCTTC. It codes for CATSSSGSSYNEQFF.

The chain employs TRBV9 and TRBJ2-1; no definite D call. Germline CDR1 reads SGDLS; CDR2 reads YYNGEE. Deletions cut 4 bases from V and 10 bases from J, with 12 bases between. This CDR3 spans 12 amino acids. The CDR3: CASSHNSLEQFF. CDR3 DNA: TGTGCCAGCAGCCACAACTCCTTGGAGCAGTTCTTC.

The J gene is TRBJ2-7, the V gene TRBV13; TRBD2 agrees at 8 bases. The ends lost 2 bases at V and 0 bases at J; junction bases unmatched: 3. Germline loops: CDR1 PRHDT, CDR2 FYEKMQ (reference sequence). The CDR3 is made up of 15 amino acids. The CDR3 sequence is CASSLRGGRSYEQYF. CDR3 coding DNA: TGTGCCAGCAGCTTACGGGGGGGACGCTCCTACGAGCAGTACTTC.

This clone was recorded once. This rearrangement joins TRBV29-1 to TRBJ2-1; 8 nucleotides agree with TRBD1. The J segment lost 4 bases and the V segment lost 3 bases, leaving 2 bases of the junction unmatched. The germline V gene has CDR1 SQVTM and CDR2 ANQGSEA. The CDR3 is 13 amino acids. CDR3 in amino acids: CSVEGTGYNEQFF. In DNA, the CDR3 is TGCAGCGTTGAGGGGACAGGATACAATGAGCAGTTCTTC.

This chain joins TRBV5-6 and TRBJ2-3; perhaps TRBD1 as D (5 bases). The germline V gene encodes CDR1 SGHDT and CDR2 YYEEEE. This CDR3 has 12 amino acids. Trimming shortened V by 4 bases and J by 6 bases, and 9 bases separated the two germline ends. The CDR3 nucleotides are TGTGCCAGCAGCAGCCAGGGCGATACGCAGTATTTT. It codes for CASSSQGDTQYF.

The chain combines TRBV7-9 with TRBJ2-7, with D possibly TRBD1 on 6 matching bases. The CDR3 has 14 amino acids. V shed 5 bases and J shed 2 bases, with 13 bases lying between them. Germline CDR1 reads SEHNR; CDR2 reads FQNEAQ (reference sequence). The CDR3 spells CASSPRTDPYEQYF. CDR3 DNA sequence: TGTGCCAGCAGCCCCCGGACAGACCCCTACGAGCAGTACTTC.

The chain is built from TRBV4-3 and TRBJ1-4; D is ambiguous. V was shortened by 0 bases and J by 7 bases, with 15 bases between the two germline ends. Germline assignment: CDR1 LGHNA and CDR2 YSLEER. This CDR3 contains 16 residues. The CDR3 coding sequence is TGCGCCAGCAGCCAAGAAGAGTCCTGGAACAGTGAAAAACTGTTTTTT. It translates to CASSQEESWNSEKLFF.

This clone has only one observation. This chain uses TRBV27 with TRBJ2-7; maybe TRBD1 (6 bases). CDR3 length: 15 amino acids. The V end was cut by 3 bases, the J end by 4 bases, with 16 bases between. The germline CDR1 and CDR2 sequences are MNHEY and SMNVEV (reference sequence). As DNA, the CDR3 is TGTGCCAGCAGTTTCCTCCGGGACACCCCATACGAGCAGTACTTC. The encoded protein is CASSFLRDTPYEQYF.

V and J are TRBV4-2 and TRBJ2-5; 7 bases map to TRBD2. The CDR3 consists of 15 residues. Germline V gives CDR1 LGHNA, CDR2 YNFKEQ. With V trimmed by 5 bases and J by 4 bases, 10 bases remained unmatched. CDR3 loop: CASSSSGAGRETQYF. Written as DNA, the CDR3 is TGTGCCAGCAGCTCAAGCGGGGCAGGTCGAGAGACCCAGTACTTC.